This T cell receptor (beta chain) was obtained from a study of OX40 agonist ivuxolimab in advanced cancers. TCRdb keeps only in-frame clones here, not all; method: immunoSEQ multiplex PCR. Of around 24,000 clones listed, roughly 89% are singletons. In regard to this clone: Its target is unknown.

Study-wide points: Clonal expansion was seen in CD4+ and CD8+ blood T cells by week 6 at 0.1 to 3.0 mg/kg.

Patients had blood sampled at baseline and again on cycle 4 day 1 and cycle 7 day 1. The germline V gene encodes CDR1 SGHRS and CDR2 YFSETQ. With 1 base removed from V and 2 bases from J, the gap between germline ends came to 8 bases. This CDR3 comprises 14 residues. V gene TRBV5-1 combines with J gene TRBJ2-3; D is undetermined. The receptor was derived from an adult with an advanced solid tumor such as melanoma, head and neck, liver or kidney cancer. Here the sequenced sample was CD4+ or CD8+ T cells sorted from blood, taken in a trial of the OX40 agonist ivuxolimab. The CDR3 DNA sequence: TGCGCCAGCAGCTTGCGGACCTACACAGATACGCAGTATTTT. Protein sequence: CASSLRTYTDTQYF.